The 3 T cell receptor beta chains given below trace back to one sample, sequenced in a study of T cell responses to AZD1222 COVID-19 vaccine. Assay: immunoSEQ multiplex PCR; the TCRdb copy retains only in-frame clones and omits some. The table shows about 94,000 clones, with 85% to 90% occurring only once. This sample comprised peripheral blood, obtained on day 0 of AZD1222 vaccination. The receptors come from an adult in good health.

The chain uses TRBV19 and TRBJ2-7, with 8 bases fitting TRBD2. The CDR3 is 13 amino acids. Germline CDR1 is LNHDA and CDR2 is SQIVND (reference sequence). After removal of 6 bases from V and 3 bases from J, the junction contained 4 bases not matched to a gene. Written as DNA, the CDR3 is TGTGCCAGTAGAACTGCGGGGGGCTACGAGCAGTACTTC. As protein: CASRTAGGYEQYF.

The J gene is TRBJ2-7, the V gene TRBV5-8, with 8 bases that match TRBD1. Germline CDR1 SGHTS, CDR2 YDEGEE. There are 15 residues in the CDR3. Trimming removed 5 bases from V and 2 bases from J; junction bases left unmatched: 9. The CDR3, as DNA: TGTGCCAGCAGTACAAGACAGGGGATACCCTACGAGCAGTACTTC. Translating gives CASSTRQGIPYEQYF. Based on the CDR3 plus reference TRBV5-8 and TRBJ2-7, the full variable domain is EAGVTQSPTHLIKTRGQQATLRCSPISGHTSVYWYQQALGLGLQFLLWYDEGEERNRGNFPPRFSGRQFPNYSSELNVNALELEDSALYLCASSTRQGIPYEQYFGPGTRLTVT.

This sequence joins TRBV2 and TRBJ2-5; D may be TRBD2 (6 bases). CDR1 is SNHLY and CDR2 is FYNNEI in the germline V gene. The V gene lost 6 bases and the J gene lost 14 bases, with 22 bases spanning the gap. There are 13 residues in the CDR3. The CDR3 DNA reads as TGTGCCAGCAGCCCTGGAGGAGCCCGGGAGAGTTACTTC. Translated: CASSPGGARESYF.